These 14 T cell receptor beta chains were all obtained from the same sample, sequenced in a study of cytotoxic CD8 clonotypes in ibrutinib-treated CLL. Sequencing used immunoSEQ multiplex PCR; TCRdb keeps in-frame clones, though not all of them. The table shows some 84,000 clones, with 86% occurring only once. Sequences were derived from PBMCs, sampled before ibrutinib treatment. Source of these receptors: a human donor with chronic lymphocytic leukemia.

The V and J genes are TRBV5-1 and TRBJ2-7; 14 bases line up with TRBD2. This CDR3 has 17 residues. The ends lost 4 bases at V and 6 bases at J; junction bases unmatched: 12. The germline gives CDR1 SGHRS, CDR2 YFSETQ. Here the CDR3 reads CASSDGTSGRPAPEQYF. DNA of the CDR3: TGCGCCAGCAGCGACGGGACTAGCGGGAGACCGGCGCCCGAGCAGTACTTC.

The CDR3 DNA is TGTGCCAGCAGCCAAGAAGCCCCCATTGCGGGAGGTGTGGACGAGCAGTACTTC. Translation gives CASSQEAPIAGGVDEQYF. This sequence joins TRBV4-2 and TRBJ2-7, with 8 bases aligning to TRBD2. This CDR3 has 18 residues. J gave up 5 bases and V 0 bases, and 15 bases lay outside the gene matches. CDR1 is LGHNA and CDR2 is YNFKEQ in the germline V gene.

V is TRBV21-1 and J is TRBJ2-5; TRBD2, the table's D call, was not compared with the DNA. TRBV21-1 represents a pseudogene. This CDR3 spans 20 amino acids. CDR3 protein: CASSTRTSGPSGLAGETQYF. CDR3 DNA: TGTGCCAGCAGCACACGCACTTCCGGTCCTTCGGGACTAGCGGGAGAGACCCAGTACTTC.

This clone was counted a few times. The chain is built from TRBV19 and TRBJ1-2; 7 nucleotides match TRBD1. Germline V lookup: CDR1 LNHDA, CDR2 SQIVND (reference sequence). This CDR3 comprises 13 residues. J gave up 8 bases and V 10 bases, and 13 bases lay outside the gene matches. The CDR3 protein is CATDMRGRLGYTF. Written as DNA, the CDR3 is TGTGCCACCGATATGAGGGGGCGTCTCGGCTACACCTTC.

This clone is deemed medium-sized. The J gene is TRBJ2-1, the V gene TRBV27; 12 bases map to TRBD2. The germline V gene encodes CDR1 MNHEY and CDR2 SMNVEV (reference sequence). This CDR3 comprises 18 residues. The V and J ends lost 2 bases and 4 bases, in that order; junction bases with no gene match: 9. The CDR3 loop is CASSLGLSSGRGYNEQFF. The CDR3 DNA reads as TGTGCCAGCAGTTTAGGGCTATCTAGCGGGAGGGGGTACAATGAGCAGTTCTTC.

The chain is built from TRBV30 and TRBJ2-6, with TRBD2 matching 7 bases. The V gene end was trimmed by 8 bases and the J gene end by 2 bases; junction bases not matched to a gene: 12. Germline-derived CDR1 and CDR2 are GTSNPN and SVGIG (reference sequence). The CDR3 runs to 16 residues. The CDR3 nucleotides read TGTGCCGGAGGGAGGGATCCCGCGGCTGGGGCCAACGTCCTGACTTTC. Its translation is CAGGRDPAAGANVLTF.

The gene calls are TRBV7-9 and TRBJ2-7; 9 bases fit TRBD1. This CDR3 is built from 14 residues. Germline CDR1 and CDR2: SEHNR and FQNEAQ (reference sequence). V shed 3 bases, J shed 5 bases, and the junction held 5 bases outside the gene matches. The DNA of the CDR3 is TGTGCCAGCAGCTTGACAGGGGGTTTCGACGAGCAGTACTTC. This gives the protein CASSLTGGFDEQYF.

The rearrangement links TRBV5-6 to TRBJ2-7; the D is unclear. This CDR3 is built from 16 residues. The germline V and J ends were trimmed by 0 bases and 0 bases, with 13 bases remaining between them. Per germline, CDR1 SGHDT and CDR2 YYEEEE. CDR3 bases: TGTGCCAGCAGCTTGGCAGGTCTAATCTACTCCTACGAGCAGTACTTC. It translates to CASSLAGLIYSYEQYF.

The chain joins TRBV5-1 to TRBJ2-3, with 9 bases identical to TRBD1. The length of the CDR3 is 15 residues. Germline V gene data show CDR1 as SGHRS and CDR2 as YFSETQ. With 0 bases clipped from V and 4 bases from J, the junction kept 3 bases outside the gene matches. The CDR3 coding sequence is TGCGCCAGCAGCTTGGGTGGACAGGGGTCAGATACGCAGTATTTT. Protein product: CASSLGGQGSDTQYF.

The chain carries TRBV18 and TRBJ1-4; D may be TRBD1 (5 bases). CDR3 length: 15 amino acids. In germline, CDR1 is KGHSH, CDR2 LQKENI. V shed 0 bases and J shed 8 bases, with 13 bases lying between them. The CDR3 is CASSPPYSQGEKLFF. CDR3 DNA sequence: TGTGCCAGCTCACCACCTTACTCCCAGGGAGAAAAACTGTTTTTT.

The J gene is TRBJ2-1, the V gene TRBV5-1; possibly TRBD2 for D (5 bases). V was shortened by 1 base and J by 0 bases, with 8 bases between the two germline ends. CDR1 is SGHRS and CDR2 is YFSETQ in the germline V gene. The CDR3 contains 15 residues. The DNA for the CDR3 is TGCGCCAGCAGCTTGTTAGGGAGCTCCTACAATGAGCAGTTCTTC. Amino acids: CASSLLGSSYNEQFF.

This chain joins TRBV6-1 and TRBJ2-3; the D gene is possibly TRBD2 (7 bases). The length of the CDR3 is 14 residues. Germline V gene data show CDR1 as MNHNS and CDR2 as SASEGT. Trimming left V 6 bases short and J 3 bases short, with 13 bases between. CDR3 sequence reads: CASRMGGGTDTQYF. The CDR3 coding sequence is TGTGCCAGCAGAATGGGAGGGGGTACAGATACGCAGTATTTT.

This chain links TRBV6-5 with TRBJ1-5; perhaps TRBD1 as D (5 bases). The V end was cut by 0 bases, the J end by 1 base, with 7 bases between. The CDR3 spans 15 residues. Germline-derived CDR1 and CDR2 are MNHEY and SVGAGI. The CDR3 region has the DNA TGTGCCAGCAGTTACTCTTGGGGGAGCAATCAGCCCCAGCATTTT. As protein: CASSYSWGSNQPQHF.

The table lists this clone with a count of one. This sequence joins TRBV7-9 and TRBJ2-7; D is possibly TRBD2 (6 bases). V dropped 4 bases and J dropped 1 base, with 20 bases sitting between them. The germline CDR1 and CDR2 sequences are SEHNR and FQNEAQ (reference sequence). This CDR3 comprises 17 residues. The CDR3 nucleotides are TGTGCCAGCAGCTCGCTATATTCAGGGACTTCTTCCTACGAGCAGTACTTC. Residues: CASSSLYSGTSSYEQYF. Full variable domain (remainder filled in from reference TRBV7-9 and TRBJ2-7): DTGVSQNPRHKITKRGQNVTFRCDPISEHNRLYWYRQTLGQGPEFLTYFQNEAQLEKSRLLSDRFSAERPKGSFSTLEIQRTEQGDSAMYLCASSSLYSGTSSYEQYFGPGTRLTVT.